This T cell receptor (beta chain) was observed in a study of blood T cell repertoires in COVID-19. In the source study's methods: Reference gene primer amplification in the assay estimated nucleated cell counts. The assay was immunoSEQ multiplex PCR, and TCRdb's table has in-frame clones only and misses some. V, J and clone size derive from that table, while D and trimming were established from the DNA sequence. The data show over 200,000 clones, with 85% seen just once and about 19% held by the top ten. The age range of participants was 18 to 89 years, with residence in 20 to 25 US areas. Cohorts were assigned according to the clinical history that participants reported. Recovered participants had two consecutive negative NP/OP PCR tests, healthcare professional clearance, or symptom resolution. Germline lookup yields CDR1 MNHNS and CDR2 SASEGT. V trimming: 2 bases; J trimming: 1 base; junction bases outside the gene matches: 6. The CDR3 loop spans 16 amino acids.

Sequenced sample: PBMCs or T cells enriched from blood (not recorded which). The source is a middle-aged man who had recovered from COVID-19. The V gene is TRBV6-1, the J gene TRBJ2-7; 9 bases map to TRBD1. This CDR3 is CASSEYIGTGSYEQYF. CDR3 DNA sequence: TGTGCCAGCAGTGAATATATCGGGACAGGGTCCTACGAGCAGTACTTC.